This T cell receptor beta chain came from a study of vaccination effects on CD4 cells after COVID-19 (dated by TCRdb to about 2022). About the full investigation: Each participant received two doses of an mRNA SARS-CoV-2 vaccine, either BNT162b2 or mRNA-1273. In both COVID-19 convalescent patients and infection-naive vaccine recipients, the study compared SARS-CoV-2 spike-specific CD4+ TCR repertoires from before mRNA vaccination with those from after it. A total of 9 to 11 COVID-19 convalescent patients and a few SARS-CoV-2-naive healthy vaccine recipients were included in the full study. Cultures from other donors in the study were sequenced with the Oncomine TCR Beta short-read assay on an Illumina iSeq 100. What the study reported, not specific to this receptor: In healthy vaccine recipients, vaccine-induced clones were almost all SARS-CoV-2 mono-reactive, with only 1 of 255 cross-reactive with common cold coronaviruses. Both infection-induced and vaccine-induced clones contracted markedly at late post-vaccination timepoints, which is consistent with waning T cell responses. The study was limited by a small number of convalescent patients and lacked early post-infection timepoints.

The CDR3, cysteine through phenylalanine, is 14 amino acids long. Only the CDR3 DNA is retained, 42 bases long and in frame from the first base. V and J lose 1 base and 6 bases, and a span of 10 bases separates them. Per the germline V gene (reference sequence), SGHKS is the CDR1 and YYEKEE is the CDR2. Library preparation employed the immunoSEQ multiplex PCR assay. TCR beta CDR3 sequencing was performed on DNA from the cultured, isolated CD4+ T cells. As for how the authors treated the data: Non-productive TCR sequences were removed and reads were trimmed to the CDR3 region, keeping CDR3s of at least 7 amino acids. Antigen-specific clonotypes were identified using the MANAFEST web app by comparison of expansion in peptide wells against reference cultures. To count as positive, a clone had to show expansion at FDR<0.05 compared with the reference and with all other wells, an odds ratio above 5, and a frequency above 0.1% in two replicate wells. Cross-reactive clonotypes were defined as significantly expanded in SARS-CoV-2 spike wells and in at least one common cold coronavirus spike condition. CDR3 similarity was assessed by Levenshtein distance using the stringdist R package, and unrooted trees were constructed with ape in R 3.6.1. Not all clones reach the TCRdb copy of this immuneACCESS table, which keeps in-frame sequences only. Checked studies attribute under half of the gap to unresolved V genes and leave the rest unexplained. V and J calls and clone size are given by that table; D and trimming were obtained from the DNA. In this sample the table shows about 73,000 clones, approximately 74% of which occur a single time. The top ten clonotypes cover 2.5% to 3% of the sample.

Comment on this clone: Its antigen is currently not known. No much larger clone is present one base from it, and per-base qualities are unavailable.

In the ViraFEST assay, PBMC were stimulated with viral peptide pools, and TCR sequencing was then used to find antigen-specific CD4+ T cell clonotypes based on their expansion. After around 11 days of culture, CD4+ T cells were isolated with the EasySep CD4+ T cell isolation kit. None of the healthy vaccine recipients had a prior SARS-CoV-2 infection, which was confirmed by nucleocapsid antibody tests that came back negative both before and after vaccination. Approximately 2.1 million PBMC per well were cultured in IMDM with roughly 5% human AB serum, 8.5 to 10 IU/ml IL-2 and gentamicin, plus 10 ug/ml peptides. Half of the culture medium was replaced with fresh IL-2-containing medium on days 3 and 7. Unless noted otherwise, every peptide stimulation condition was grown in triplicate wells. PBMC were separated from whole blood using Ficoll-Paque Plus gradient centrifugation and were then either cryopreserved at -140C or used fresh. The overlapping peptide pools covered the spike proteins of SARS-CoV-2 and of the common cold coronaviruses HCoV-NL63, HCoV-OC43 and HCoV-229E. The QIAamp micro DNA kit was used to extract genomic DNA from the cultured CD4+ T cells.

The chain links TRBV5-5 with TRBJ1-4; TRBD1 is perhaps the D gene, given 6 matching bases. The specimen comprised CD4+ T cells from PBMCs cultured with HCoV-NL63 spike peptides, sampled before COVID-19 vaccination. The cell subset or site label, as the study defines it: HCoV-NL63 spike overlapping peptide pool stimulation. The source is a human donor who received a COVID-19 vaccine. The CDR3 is CASSLWGQDEKLFF. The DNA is TGTGCCAGCAGCTTGTGGGGGCAAGATGAAAAACTGTTTTTT.